These 20 T cell receptor beta chains were sequenced from one sample in a study of metastatic and nonmetastatic thyroid tumors. Patients were all untreated before their thyroid surgery. TCRdb re-analyzed the PCR reads through MiXCR. In the table there are about 70,000 clones, around 19% of which are singletons. The sequencing input was blood. These receptors all come from a female donor with papillary thyroid cancer or a benign thyroid nodule (not recorded which). Some clones in this sample may be carry-over from other donors' samples.

This clone was counted ten times or more. CDR3 region: CSHLGGLAGSSYNEQFF. The CDR3 DNA sequence: TGCAGTCACTTGGGAGGACTAGCGGGGAGCTCCTACAATGAGCAGTTCTTC. The chain joins TRBV20-1 to TRBJ2-1; TRBD2 agrees at 12 bases. Trimming at V came to 8 bases and at J to 0 bases, leaving 11 bases not matched to a gene. In germline, CDR1 is DFQATT, CDR2 SNEGSKA (reference sequence). The CDR3 is 17 residues long.

V and J are TRBV7-3 and TRBJ2-7; 12 bases map to TRBD2. Looked up from germline, CDR1 is SGHTA and CDR2 is FQGTGA. The CDR3 loop spans 19 amino acids. J gave up 2 bases and V 1 base, and 12 bases lay outside the gene matches. CDR3 in amino acids: CASSLRTSGTPWGAYEQYF. For the CDR3, the DNA is TGTGCCAGCAGCTTAAGGACTAGCGGGACACCTTGGGGCGCCTACGAGCAGTACTTC.

This clone appeared a single time. The gene calls are TRBV19 and TRBJ2-2, with TRBD1 matching 11 bases. V trimming: 4 bases; J trimming: 3 bases; junction bases outside the gene matches: 13. Germline V gives CDR1 LNHDA, CDR2 SQIVND (reference sequence). This CDR3 has 19 residues. The CDR3 protein is CASSKRTGGPGGDTGELFF. CDR3 nucleotides: TGTGCCAGTAGTAAAAGGACAGGGGGCCCTGGGGGCGACACCGGGGAGCTGTTTTTT. Based on the CDR3 plus reference TRBV19 and TRBJ2-2, the full variable domain is DGGITQSPKYLFRKEGQNVTLSCEQNLNHDAMYWYRQDPGQGLRLIYYSQIVNDFQKGDIAEGYSVSREKKESFPLTVTSAQKNPTAFYLCASSKRTGGPGGDTGELFFGEGSRLTVL.

Points on this clone: Compared with germline, one end of the junction differs, possibly owing to a read error. The J gene is TRBJ1-1, the V gene TRBV25-1, with 8 bases fitting TRBD1. The CDR3 is made up of 15 amino acids. Germline CDR1 is MGHDK and CDR2 is SYGVNS. The CDR3 reads CATSPGTGPNTEAFF. DNA of the CDR3: TGTGCCACCAGTCCCGGGACAGGACCGAACACTGAAGCTTTCTTT. Combining the CDR3 with reference TRBV25-1 and TRBJ1-1 gives the whole variable domain EADIYQTPRYLVIGTGKKITLECSQTMGHDKMYWYQQDPGMELHLIHYSYGVNSTEKGDLSSESTVSRIRTEHFPLTLESARPSHTSQYLCATSPGTGPNTEAFFGQGTRLTVV.

There are many counts of this clone. The rearrangement links TRBV11-2 to TRBJ2-1, with a possible D match to TRBD1 (6 bases). The CDR3 spans 13 residues. V lost 1 base, J lost 5 bases, and 6 bases lay in between. The germline CDR1 and CDR2 sequences are SGHAT and FQNNGV. The CDR3 sequence: CASSLGTDNEQFF. The CDR3 nucleotides read TGTGCCAGCAGCTTAGGGACAGACAATGAGCAGTTCTTC.

The CDR3 reads CASRLSGGASNEQFF. DNA of the CDR3: TGTGCCAGCAGACTGAGCGGGGGGGCCTCGAATGAGCAGTTCTTC. The chain carries TRBV7-2 and TRBJ2-1, with 10 bases matching TRBD2. V was pared by 6 bases and J by 7 bases, with 9 bases of the junction left unmatched. The CDR3 consists of 15 residues. Germline V gene sequence: CDR1 SGHTA, CDR2 FQGNSA.

Worth noting for this clone: This may come from a read error, since a much larger clone is one base off. The chain carries TRBV6-4 and TRBJ1-4, with 7 nucleotides matching TRBD1. The junction had 7 bases not matched to a gene; V was cut back by 8 bases and J by 4 bases. Germline V lookup: CDR1 MRHNA, CDR2 SNTAGT. This CDR3 region has 14 residues. For the CDR3, the DNA is TGTGCCAGCGAAATTAGGGGGCTTAATGAAAAACTGTTTTTT. It is translated as CASEIRGLNEKLFF.

Note on this clone: A much larger clonotype is one base distant, so this may be a read error. V usage is TRBV7-7 and J usage is TRBJ1-1; a possible D gene is TRBD1 (6 bases). Germline assignment: CDR1 SSHAT and CDR2 FNYEAQ (reference sequence). This CDR3 comprises 13 residues. This chain's CDR3 is CASIAGAGTEAFF. The CDR3 DNA follows: TGTGCTAGCATCGCAGGGGCAGGCACTGAAGCTTTCTTT. Complete variable domain (other parts from reference TRBV7-7 and TRBJ1-1): GAGVSQSPRYKVTKRGQDVTLRCDPISSHATLYWYQQALGQGPEFLTYFNYEAQPDKSGLPSDRFSAERPEGSISTLTIQRTEQRDSAMYRCASIAGAGTEAFFGQGTRLTVV.

This clone was detected many times. The chain recombines TRBV9 with TRBJ2-7, with D possibly being TRBD2 (6 bases). Germline loops: CDR1 SGDLS, CDR2 YYNGEE. V was shortened by 3 bases and J by 4 bases, with 11 bases between the two germline ends. The CDR3 is 13 residues long. The CDR3 DNA is TGTGCCAGCAGCGGCTTCGGGGGTTACGAGCAGTACTTC. This translates into CASSGFGGYEQYF.

This clone has ten or more counts. The chain is built from TRBV7-8 and TRBJ2-4; D may be TRBD1 or TRBD2 (6 bases each). V was shortened by 5 bases and J by 0 bases, with 20 bases between the two germline ends. Germline lookup yields CDR1 SGHVS and CDR2 FQNEAQ. CDR3 length: 18 amino acids. This CDR3 is CASSSQVLGGLAKNIQYF. CDR3 nucleotides: TGTGCCAGCAGCAGCCAGGTGCTGGGGGGCCTAGCCAAAAACATTCAGTACTTC.

This clone has at least ten counts. This chain uses TRBV2 with TRBJ2-2, with 7 bases that match TRBD2. Germline V gene data show CDR1 as SNHLY and CDR2 as FYNNEI. Unmatched junction bases numbered 10, after V lost 6 bases and J lost 6 bases. The CDR3 sequence is 15 residues long. The CDR3 bases are TGTGCCAGCAGCGCAGGGACTACCCTCCCCGGGGAGCTGTTTTTT. It is translated as CASSAGTTLPGELFF.

This clone occurred many times. This chain uses TRBV19 with TRBJ2-1; 10 nucleotides agree with TRBD2. The CDR3 consists of 15 residues. V gave up 4 bases and J gave up 8 bases; unmatched junction bases: 8. Germline V CDR1 and CDR2: LNHDA, SQIVND (reference sequence). This CDR3 reads CASSTQREGLDEQFF. CDR3 nucleotide sequence: TGTGCCAGTAGTACCCAGCGGGAGGGCCTCGATGAGCAGTTCTTC.

With respect to this clone: A much larger clone differs by one base, so this may be a read error. The rearrangement uses TRBV9 and TRBJ1-4, with D maybe TRBD1 (6 bases). CDR3 length: 16 residues. CDR1 and CDR2 from the germline V gene are SGDLS and YYNGEE. This chain's CDR3 is CAGSVRDRPLNEKLFF. The CDR3 nucleotides read TGTGCCGGCAGCGTACGTGACAGGCCGCTGAATGAAAAACTGTTTTTT.

This clone was recorded a few times. V and J are TRBV27 and TRBJ1-2, with D maybe TRBD1 (5 bases). This CDR3 is 15 amino acids long. V was cut by 4 bases and J by 12 bases, with 24 bases left in between. Germline V gives CDR1 MNHEY, CDR2 SMNVEV (reference sequence). DNA of the CDR3: TGTGCCAGCAGTTATCGAGGGGCGGCTAACTATGGACACACCTTC. Translation gives CASSYRGAANYGHTF.

The chain recombines TRBV12-3 or TRBV12-4 with TRBJ2-5; no reliable D call. Trimming shortened V by 3 bases and J by 0 bases, and 2 bases separated the two germline ends. This CDR3 region has 12 residues. The CDR3 region is CASSLYQETQYF. The CDR3 DNA is TGTGCCAGCAGTTTGTACCAAGAGACCCAGTACTTC.

This clone is categorized as medium-sized. The chain uses TRBV25-1 and TRBJ2-3; TRBD2 matches 7 bases. This CDR3 spans 16 amino acids. V shed 3 bases and J 3 bases; nucleotides not matched to a gene: 9. Germline loops: CDR1 MGHDK, CDR2 SYGVNS. For the CDR3, the DNA is TGTGCCAGCAGTGACCCGGGCGGGAGAGGTACAGATACGCAGTATTTT. Translation gives CASSDPGGRGTDTQYF.

Ten or more counts support this clone. The V gene is TRBV5-1, the J gene TRBJ1-2; no clear D. CDR3 length: 14 amino acids. Germline V gene sequence: CDR1 SGHRS, CDR2 YFSETQ. V gave up 6 bases and J gave up 6 bases, with 18 bases separating them. CDR3 DNA: TGCGCCAGCAATGGCCGGGCCGCGCAGGATGGCTACACCTTC. It specifies CASNGRAAQDGYTF.

This clone was recorded at least ten times. This sample includes further DNA sequences coding for the same CDR3. V gene TRBV14 combines with J gene TRBJ2-3; D gene uncertain. In germline, CDR1 is SGHDN, CDR2 FVKESK. Trimming removed 4 bases at V and 3 bases at J, with 17 bases between. This CDR3 is built from 16 residues. The CDR3: CASSLATIPRTDTQYF. The CDR3 bases are TGTGCCAGCAGCCTTGCTACTATCCCCCGTACAGATACGCAGTATTTT. Together with reference TRBV14 and TRBJ2-3, the CDR3 gives the full variable domain: EAGVTQFPSHSVIEKGQTVTLRCDPISGHDNLYWYRRVMGKEIKFLLHFVKESKQDESGMPNNRFLAERTGGTYSTLKVQPAELEDSGVYFCASSLATIPRTDTQYFGPGTRLTVL.

The chain has TRBV5-1 and TRBJ1-3; D not certain. The V end was cut by 2 bases, the J end by 0 bases, with 9 bases between. CDR3 length: 15 amino acids. CDR1 SGHRS and CDR2 YFSETQ come from the germline V gene. The CDR3 region is CASSFGGSSGNTIYF. The CDR3 coding sequence is TGCGCCAGCAGCTTCGGAGGCAGCTCTGGAAACACCATATATTTT.

The chain carries TRBV30 and TRBJ2-7, with 10 bases lining up with TRBD2. Germline V CDR1 and CDR2: GTSNPN, SVGIG (reference sequence). J lost 4 bases, V lost 5 bases, and 14 bases had no gene match. This CDR3 has 16 residues. As DNA, the CDR3 is TGTGCCTGGGGTGAGCGGGGGGGCGTTCGGTCGTACGAGCAGTACTTC. Translating gives CAWGERGGVRSYEQYF.